The sequence of this TCR beta chain was determined in a study of blood T cell repertoires in COVID-19. The wider study: PBMCs, B-cell-depleted T cells, or T cells were the source of the cDNA or gDNA that made up the material.

Per the original data handling: Reference gene primer amplification yielded estimated nucleated cell counts. The assay was immunoSEQ multiplex PCR, and TCRdb's table has in-frame clones only and misses some. Clonal size and the V and J genes are those of that table, whereas D and trimming came from the DNA. The table records some 300,000 clones, roughly 87% of them present only once. Germline values: CDR1 SEHNR, CDR2 FQNEAQ (reference sequence). The CDR3 length is 16 residues. The ends lost 5 bases at V and 0 bases at J; junction bases unmatched: 6. Participants were aged 18 to 89 years from about two dozen US areas. The study counted Cohort 3 donors as recovered given two negative PCRs, clearance, or symptom resolution.

Sequencing was performed on PBMCs or T cells enriched from blood (not recorded which). The clonotype originates from a woman between 25 and 40 years old who had recovered from COVID-19. The gene calls are TRBV7-9 and TRBJ1-1; 10 bases line up with TRBD1. The CDR3 DNA follows: TGTGCCAGCAGCCAGACAGGGGGCGTTATGAACACTGAAGCTTTCTTT. Its protein product is CASSQTGGVMNTEAFF.